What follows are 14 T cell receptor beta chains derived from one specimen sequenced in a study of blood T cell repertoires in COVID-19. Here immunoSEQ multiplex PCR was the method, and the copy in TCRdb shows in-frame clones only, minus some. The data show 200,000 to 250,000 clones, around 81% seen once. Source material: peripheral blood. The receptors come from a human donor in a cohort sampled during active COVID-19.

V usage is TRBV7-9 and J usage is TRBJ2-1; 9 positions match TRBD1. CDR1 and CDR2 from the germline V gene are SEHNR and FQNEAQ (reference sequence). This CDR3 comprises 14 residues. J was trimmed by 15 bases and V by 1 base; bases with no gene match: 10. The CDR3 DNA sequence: TGTGCCAGCAGCTTAGGGAGGACAGGGGACCCTTGGTTCTTC. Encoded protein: CASSLGRTGDPWFF.

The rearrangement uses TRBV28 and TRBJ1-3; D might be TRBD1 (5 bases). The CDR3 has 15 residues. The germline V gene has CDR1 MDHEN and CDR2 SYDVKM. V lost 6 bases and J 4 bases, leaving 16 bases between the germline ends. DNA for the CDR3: TGTGCCAGCAGAAATTCCGGGACTCGGGGAAACACCATATATTTT. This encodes CASRNSGTRGNTIYF.

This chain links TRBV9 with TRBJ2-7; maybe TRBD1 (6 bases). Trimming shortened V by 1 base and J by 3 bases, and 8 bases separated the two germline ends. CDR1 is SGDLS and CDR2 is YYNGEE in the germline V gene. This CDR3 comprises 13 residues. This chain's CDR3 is CASSVRQDYEQYF. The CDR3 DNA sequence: TGTGCCAGCAGCGTACGACAGGACTACGAGCAGTACTTC.

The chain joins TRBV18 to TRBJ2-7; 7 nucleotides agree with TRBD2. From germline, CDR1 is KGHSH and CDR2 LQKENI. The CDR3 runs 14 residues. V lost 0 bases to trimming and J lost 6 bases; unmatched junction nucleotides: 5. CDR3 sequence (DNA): TGTGCCAGCTCACCACCATCGGGGGGATCCGAGCAGTACTTC. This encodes CASSPPSGGSEQYF.

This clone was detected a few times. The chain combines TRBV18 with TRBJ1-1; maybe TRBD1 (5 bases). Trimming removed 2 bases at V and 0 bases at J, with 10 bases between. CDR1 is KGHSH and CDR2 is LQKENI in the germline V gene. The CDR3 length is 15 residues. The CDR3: CASSPSAGLNTEAFF. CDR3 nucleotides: TGTGCCAGCTCACCATCGGCAGGGCTGAACACTGAAGCTTTCTTT.

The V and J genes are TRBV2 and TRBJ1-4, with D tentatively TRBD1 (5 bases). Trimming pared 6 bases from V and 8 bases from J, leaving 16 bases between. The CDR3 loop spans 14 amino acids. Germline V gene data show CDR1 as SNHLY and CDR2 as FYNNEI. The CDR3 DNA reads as TGTGCCAGCAGCCGATCAGCAGGGAGGGAAAAACTGTTTTTT. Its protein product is CASSRSAGREKLFF.

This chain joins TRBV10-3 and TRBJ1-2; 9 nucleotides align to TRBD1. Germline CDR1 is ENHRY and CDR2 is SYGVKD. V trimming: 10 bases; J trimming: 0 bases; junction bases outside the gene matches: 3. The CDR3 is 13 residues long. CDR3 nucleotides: TGTGCCACCCGGGACAGGGCTAACTATGGCTACACCTTC. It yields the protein CATRDRANYGYTF.

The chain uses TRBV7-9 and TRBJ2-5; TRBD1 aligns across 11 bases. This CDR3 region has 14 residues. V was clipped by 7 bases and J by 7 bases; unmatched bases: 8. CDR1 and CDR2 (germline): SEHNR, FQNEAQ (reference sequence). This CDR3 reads CASNPDRGLGTQYF. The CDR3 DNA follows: TGTGCCAGCAACCCGGACAGGGGGCTTGGGACCCAGTACTTC.

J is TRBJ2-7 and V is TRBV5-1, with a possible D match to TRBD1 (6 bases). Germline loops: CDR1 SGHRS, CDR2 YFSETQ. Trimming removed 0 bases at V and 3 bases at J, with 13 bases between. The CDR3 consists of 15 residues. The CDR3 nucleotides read TGCGCCAGCAGCTTGGTGGGACACAGAAACTACGAGCAGTACTTC. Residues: CASSLVGHRNYEQYF.

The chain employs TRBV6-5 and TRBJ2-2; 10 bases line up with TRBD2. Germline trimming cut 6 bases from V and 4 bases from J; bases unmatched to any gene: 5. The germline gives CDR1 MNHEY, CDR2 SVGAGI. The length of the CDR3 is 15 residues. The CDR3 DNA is TGTGCCAGCAGCTCCCGACTAGCGGGCACCGGGGAGCTGTTTTTT. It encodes CASSSRLAGTGELFF.

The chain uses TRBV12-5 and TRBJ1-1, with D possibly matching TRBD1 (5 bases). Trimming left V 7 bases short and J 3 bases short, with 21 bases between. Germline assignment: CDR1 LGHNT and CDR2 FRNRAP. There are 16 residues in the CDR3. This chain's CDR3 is CASARGGTYGHTEAFF. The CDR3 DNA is TGTGCTAGTGCCCGGGGGGGAACCTATGGGCACACTGAAGCTTTCTTT.

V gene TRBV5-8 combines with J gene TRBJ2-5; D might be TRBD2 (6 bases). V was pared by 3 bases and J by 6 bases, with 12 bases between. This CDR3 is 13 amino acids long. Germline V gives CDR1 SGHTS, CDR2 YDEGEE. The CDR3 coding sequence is TGTGCCAGCAGCTACCCGGGGGAACAGACCCAGTACTTC. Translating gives CASSYPGEQTQYF. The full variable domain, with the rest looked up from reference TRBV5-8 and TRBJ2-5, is EAGVTQSPTHLIKTRGQQATLRCSPISGHTSVYWYQQALGLGLQFLLWYDEGEERNRGNFPPRFSGRQFPNYSSELNVNALELEDSALYLCASSYPGEQTQYFGPGTRLLVL.

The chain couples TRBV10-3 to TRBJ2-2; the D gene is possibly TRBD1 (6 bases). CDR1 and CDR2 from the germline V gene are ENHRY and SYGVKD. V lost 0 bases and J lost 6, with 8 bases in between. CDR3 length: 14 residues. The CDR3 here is CAISESKGAGELFF. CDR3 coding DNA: TGTGCCATCAGTGAGTCGAAGGGGGCCGGGGAGCTGTTTTTT.

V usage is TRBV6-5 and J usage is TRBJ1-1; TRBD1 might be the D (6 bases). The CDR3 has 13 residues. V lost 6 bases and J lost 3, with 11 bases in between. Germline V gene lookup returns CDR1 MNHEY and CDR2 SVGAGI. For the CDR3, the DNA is TGTGCCAGCAGCCTCTCAGGGGACACTGAAGCTTTCTTT. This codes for CASSLSGDTEAFF.